A single sample gave rise to the 21 T cell receptor beta chains below, sequenced in a study of CD8+CD57+ T cells in acquired aplastic anemia. Researchers used genomic DNA as the template to profile TCR beta VDJ and CDR3. A single record per CDR3 protein comes from TCRdb applying MiXCR to the reads. Of about 120,000 distinct CDR3 sequences in the sample, 55% to 60% were seen once. Before being chosen for sequencing, patients had shown CD8+CD57+ cell expansion by flow cytometry. Sequenced sample: sorted CD4+, CD8+, or CD8+CD57+ T cells (not recorded which) from PBMCs. The receptors here all came from a human donor with aplastic anemia.

This clonotype was picked up many times. This rearrangement joins TRBV6-5 to TRBJ2-5; D is ambiguous. CDR3 length: 14 amino acids. Trimming took off 0 bases at V and 5 bases at J, with 10 bases between the two ends. Germline CDR1 is MNHEY and CDR2 is SVGAGI. CDR3 sequence: CASSYSGLGETQYF. In nucleotides, the CDR3 is TGTGCCAGCAGTTACTCCGGTCTCGGGGAGACCCAGTACTTC.

This chain connects TRBV11-1 to TRBJ1-6; tentatively, D is TRBD1 (6 bases). Germline-derived CDR1 and CDR2 are SGHAT and FQDESV (reference sequence). The V end was cut by 5 bases, the J end by 10 bases, with 21 bases between. The CDR3 spans 16 residues. The CDR3: CASSPYPTGRKSPLHF. CDR3 bases: TGTGCCAGCAGCCCCTATCCTACAGGGAGGAAATCACCCCTCCACTTT. The whole variable domain, remainder taken from reference TRBV11-1 and TRBJ1-6, is EAEVAQSPRYKITEKSQAVAFWCDPISGHATLYWYRQILGQGPELLVQFQDESVVDDSQLPKDRFSAERLKGVDSTLKIQPAELGDSAMYLCASSPYPTGRKSPLHFGNGTRLTVT.

In its sample, this clonotype was seen many times. The V and J genes are TRBV5-4 and TRBJ2-1, with 7 bases identical to TRBD1. The CDR3 consists of 14 residues. The junction had 3 bases not matched to a gene; V was cut back by 6 bases and J by 0 bases. Germline-derived CDR1 and CDR2 are SGHNT and YYREEE (reference sequence). DNA of the CDR3: TGTGCCAGCACGGACAGGAGCTCCTACAATGAGCAGTTCTTC. Its protein is CASTDRSSYNEQFF.

The chain joins TRBV6-2 or TRBV6-3 to TRBJ1-5, with D tentatively TRBD1 (6 bases). This CDR3 region has 16 residues. Germline V gene sequence: CDR1 MNHEY, CDR2 SVGEGT. V was trimmed by 6 bases and J by 4 bases, leaving 19 bases between them. This chain's CDR3 is CASSRPTTGGNQPQHF. CDR3 nucleotides: TGTGCCAGCAGCCGACCCACGACAGGAGGGAATCAGCCCCAGCATTTT.

The chain links TRBV7-9 to TRBJ1-1; tentative D call: TRBD1 (5 bases). The CDR3 covers 13 residues. Germline V gene sequence: CDR1 SEHNR, CDR2 FQNEAQ (reference sequence). Trimming stripped 5 bases from V and 1 base from J, with 8 bases between. DNA of the CDR3: TGTGCCAGCAGCCTTGACAGGAACACTGAAGCTTTCTTT. It encodes CASSLDRNTEAFF. The whole variable domain, filled in from reference TRBV7-9 and TRBJ1-1, reads DTGVSQNPRHKITKRGQNVTFRCDPISEHNRLYWYRQTLGQGPEFLTYFQNEAQLEKSRLLSDRFSAERPKGSFSTLEIQRTEQGDSAMYLCASSLDRNTEAFFGQGTRLTVV.

Regarding this clonotype: The junction departs from germline at one end; a sequencing error may be responsible. This chain connects TRBV10-3 to TRBJ2-3; D call uncertain. In germline, CDR1 is ENHRY, CDR2 SYGVKD. This CDR3 has 13 amino acids. The CDR3 nucleotides are TGTGCCATCAGGGAGTCGGCCACAGATACGCAGTATTTT. Its translation is CAIRESATDTQYF.

This clonotype was observed at least ten times. This chain joins TRBV5-1 and TRBJ2-5, with D possibly TRBD2 on 6 matching bases. Trimming took off 2 bases at V and 5 bases at J, with 16 bases between the two ends. The CDR3 runs 15 residues. Germline V gene data show CDR1 as SGHRS and CDR2 as YFSETQ. The CDR3 DNA follows: TGCGCCAGCAGCTTCAGGGCGGGGCCCGTGGAGACCCAGTACTTC. Encoded protein: CASSFRAGPVETQYF.

Many counts were recorded for this clonotype. The chain recombines TRBV6-5 with TRBJ2-5, with 9 bases fitting TRBD2. V lost 2 bases to trimming and J lost 4 bases; unmatched junction nucleotides: 2. The CDR3 is 14 amino acids. Per the germline V gene, CDR1 is MNHEY and CDR2 is SVGAGI. CDR3 nucleotide sequence: TGTGCCAGCAGTTACCAACTAGCGGGAGAGACCCAGTACTTC. Translation gives CASSYQLAGETQYF.

The V gene is TRBV7-2, the J gene TRBJ2-7, with D perhaps assigned TRBD1 or TRBD2 (6 bases each). Germline V CDR1 and CDR2: SGHTA, FQGNSA. V lost 8 bases, J lost 1 base, and 15 bases lay in between. The CDR3 is 14 residues long. The CDR3: CASAKGGLSYEQYF. The CDR3 region has the DNA TGTGCCAGCGCTAAGGGGGGCTTATCCTACGAGCAGTACTTC.

The chain carries TRBV2 and TRBJ2-2; 9 nucleotides line up with TRBD2. The CDR3 spans 14 residues. V dropped 6 bases and J dropped 7; count of bases not matched to a gene: 6. The germline V gene encodes CDR1 SNHLY and CDR2 FYNNEI. In nucleotides, the CDR3 is TGTGCCAGCAGCCTAGGACTAGCGAACGGGGAGCTGTTTTTT. It encodes CASSLGLANGELFF.

The chain recombines TRBV15 with TRBJ1-2; tentative D call: TRBD1 (5 bases). The germline V and J ends were trimmed by 6 bases and 7 bases, with 21 bases remaining between them. Germline loops: CDR1 LNHNV, CDR2 YYDKDF (reference sequence). The CDR3 runs 15 residues. CDR3 region: CATSDGAQGLGGYTF. Written as DNA, the CDR3 is TGTGCCACCAGTGACGGGGCCCAGGGACTAGGTGGCTACACCTTC.

This clonotype occurred a few times. The rearrangement uses TRBV10-3 and TRBJ2-7, with a tentative D call TRBD1 (6 bases). Germline V gene lookup returns CDR1 ENHRY and CDR2 SYGVKD. The CDR3 has 14 amino acids. Between the trimmed V and J ends, which lost 10 bases and 3 bases, there was a span of 19 bases. CDR3 protein: CATSTSGHLYEQYF. CDR3 nucleotides: TGTGCCACCTCCACGTCGGGACACCTCTACGAGCAGTACTTC.

The chain joins TRBV2 to TRBJ1-1; 7 bases agree with TRBD1. CDR1 is SNHLY, CDR2 FYNNEI, per germline. This CDR3 spans 17 amino acids. The V segment lost 0 bases and the J segment 0 bases; nucleotides outside the gene matches: 7. This chain's CDR3 is CASSEAVLDRLNTEAFF. As DNA, the CDR3 is TGTGCCAGCAGTGAAGCGGTTTTGGACAGGCTGAACACTGAAGCTTTCTTT.

This chain links TRBV11-2 with TRBJ2-7, with 7 bases that match TRBD1. The CDR3 extends over 16 amino acids. V gave up 6 bases and J gave up 1 base; unmatched junction bases: 12. Germline V gene data show CDR1 as SGHAT and CDR2 as FQNNGV. CDR3 amino acids: CASRLTGVVSSYEQYF. The CDR3 coding sequence is TGTGCCAGCAGGTTAACAGGGGTTGTAAGTTCCTACGAGCAGTACTTC.

The rearrangement uses TRBV4-1 and TRBJ1-2; D unclear. This CDR3 has 13 amino acids. The V and J ends lost 7 bases and 6 bases respectively, with 15 bases between them. Germline V lookup: CDR1 MGHRA, CDR2 YSYEKL. CDR3 coding DNA: TGCGCCAGCACCCTAAGGGTAGGAGATGGCTACACCTTC. This encodes CASTLRVGDGYTF.

The rearrangement uses TRBV10-3 and TRBJ1-4; maybe TRBD1 (5 bases). Trimming shortened V by 0 bases and J by 7 bases, and 15 bases separated the two germline ends. Germline-derived CDR1 and CDR2 are ENHRY and SYGVKD. The CDR3 extends over 16 amino acids. The CDR3 spells CAISESTLQGGEKLFF. Here the CDR3 DNA reads TGTGCCATCAGTGAGTCGACCCTGCAGGGAGGTGAAAAACTGTTTTTT.

The rearrangement links TRBV7-9 to TRBJ2-7; D possibly corresponds to TRBD1 (7 bases). Trimming shortened V by 5 bases and J by 7 bases, and 15 bases separated the two germline ends. The germline V gene encodes CDR1 SEHNR and CDR2 FQNEAQ (reference sequence). The CDR3 loop spans 13 amino acids. Here the CDR3 DNA reads TGTGCCAGCAGCCCCTCAGGGGGGAGGGAGCAGTACTTC. Its protein is CASSPSGGREQYF.

The chain joins TRBV20-1 to TRBJ1-4; tentative D call: TRBD1 (5 bases). Germline V gene lookup returns CDR1 DFQATT and CDR2 SNEGSKA (reference sequence). The CDR3 spans 13 residues. V gave up 6 bases and J gave up 5 bases, with 13 bases separating them. CDR3 loop: CSAIGTVNEKLFF. CDR3 nucleotide sequence: TGCAGTGCAATTGGGACGGTGAATGAAAAACTGTTTTTT.

The chain uses TRBV20-1 and TRBJ1-5, with D hard to call. In germline, CDR1 is DFQATT, CDR2 SNEGSKA (reference sequence). Trimming left V 1 base short and J 2 bases short, with 9 bases between. The CDR3 covers 14 residues. In nucleotides, the CDR3 is TGCAGTGCTAGAGGATCCATCGGCAATCAGCCCCAGCATTTT. This codes for CSARGSIGNQPQHF.

As concerns this clonotype: A much more abundant neighbour one base away suggests this may be a read error. This sequence joins TRBV13 and TRBJ1-2; 8 bases match TRBD1. V was pared by 2 bases and J by 7 bases, with 6 bases of the junction left unmatched. Germline V gene lookup returns CDR1 PRHDT and CDR2 FYEKMQ (reference sequence). This CDR3 has 14 amino acids. The CDR3 region is CASSLQGAEGGYTF. DNA of the CDR3: TGTGCCAGCAGCTTACAGGGGGCAGAGGGTGGCTACACCTTC.

CDR3 loop: CASSLGLGRETQYF. CDR3 nucleotide sequence: TGTGCCAGCAGCTTAGGGCTTGGGCGGGAGACCCAGTACTTC. The rearrangement joins TRBV7-2 to TRBJ2-5; no reliable D call. This CDR3 comprises 14 residues. Germline V gene data show CDR1 as SGHTA and CDR2 as FQGNSA. V lost 1 base, J lost 5 bases, and 11 bases lay in between.